The 27 T cell receptor beta chains given below trace back to one sample, sequenced in a study of brain T cells in children with intractable seizures. The repertoire was sequenced with immunoSEQ multiplex PCR; TCRdb's copy has only in-frame clones and lacks some. This table holds just under 65,000 clones, approximately 95% found once. Sequences were derived from peripheral blood, sampled at surgery. The origin of the receptors is a boy under two years old with focal cortical dysplasia and intractable seizures.

This chain connects TRBV5-6 to TRBJ1-3; D is unclear. V gave up 4 bases and J gave up 0 bases, with 11 bases separating them. Germline CDR1 and CDR2: SGHDT and YYEEEE. The CDR3 runs 15 residues. CDR3 protein: CASSDGLFSGNTIYF. In DNA form, the CDR3 reads TGTGCCAGCAGCGACGGACTGTTCTCTGGAAACACCATATATTTT.

V is TRBV10-3 and J is TRBJ1-4, with a possible D match to TRBD1 (5 bases). Germline values: CDR1 ENHRY, CDR2 SYGVKD. The CDR3 is 15 amino acids. The ends were cut back, 4 bases at V and 4 bases at J, with 13 bases in the middle. CDR3 sequence reads: CAISARQTDNEKLFF. The CDR3 bases are TGTGCCATCAGTGCCCGACAGACTGATAATGAAAAACTGTTTTTT.

This chain uses TRBV12-3 or TRBV12-4 with TRBJ2-7; no firm D call. Trimming removed 2 bases at V and 4 bases at J, with 6 bases between. The length of the CDR3 is 12 residues. CDR3 nucleotide sequence: TGTGCCAGCAGTTTATCAAGATACGAGCAGTACTTC. This sequence encodes CASSLSRYEQYF.

The gene calls are TRBV11-1 and TRBJ1-1; D unresolved. Germline V lookup: CDR1 SGHAT, CDR2 FQDESV (reference sequence). The CDR3 runs to 16 residues. V was shortened by 2 bases and J by 1 base, with 14 bases between the two germline ends. CDR3 region: CASSLSLGRQNTEAFF. CDR3 DNA sequence: TGTGCCAGCAGCTTATCCCTCGGACGGCAGAACACTGAAGCTTTCTTT.

This sequence joins TRBV12-3 or TRBV12-4 and TRBJ1-4, with D possibly being TRBD1 (6 bases). Trimming cost V 6 bases and J 8 bases, with 13 bases left between them. The CDR3 covers 13 residues. This CDR3 is CASSWDRGEKLFF. The DNA of the CDR3 is TGTGCCAGCAGCTGGGATAGGGGGGAAAAACTGTTTTTT.

V usage is TRBV3-1 (or the pseudogene TRBV3-2) and J usage is TRBJ2-7, with 9 bases matching TRBD1. This CDR3 has 15 residues. Germline CDR1 reads LGHDT; CDR2 reads YNNKEL (reference sequence). J gave up 2 bases and V 2 bases, and 4 bases lay outside the gene matches. CDR3 DNA: TGTGCCAGCAGCCAACCGGGACAGGGACCCTACGAGCAGTACTTC. It is translated as CASSQPGQGPYEQYF.

The rearrangement uses TRBV10-2 and TRBJ1-2; possible D gene TRBD1, 5 bases. The CDR3 has 12 residues. V was clipped by 6 bases and J by 4 bases, with 9 bases between them. From germline, CDR1 is WSHSY and CDR2 SAAADI. The CDR3 region is CASSAGFYGYTF. The CDR3 DNA reads TGCGCCAGCAGCGCAGGGTTCTATGGCTACACCTTC.

This clone came up once. The chain joins TRBV6-1 to TRBJ2-5, with D unresolved. The V and J ends lost 3 bases and 3 bases respectively, with 23 bases between them. The V gene's germline CDR1 is MNHNS and CDR2 SASEGT. The CDR3 is made up of 18 amino acids. The CDR3 spells CASSDPLRYPASKETQYF. CDR3 DNA: TGTGCCAGCAGTGATCCCCTGCGATACCCTGCCTCAAAAGAGACCCAGTACTTC.

The rearrangement uses TRBV28 and TRBJ1-2; no clear D gene. The germline gives CDR1 MDHEN, CDR2 SYDVKM. CDR3 length equals 14 residues. Trimming cost V 5 bases and J 7 bases, with 17 bases left between them. CDR3 loop: CASSPDRRVAGYTF. For the CDR3, the DNA is TGTGCCAGCAGTCCCGATAGGAGGGTAGCTGGCTACACCTTC.

The J gene is TRBJ2-1, the V gene TRBV10-3, with D possibly TRBD2 on 6 matching bases. Trimming left V 5 bases short and J 0 bases short, with 17 bases between. From germline, CDR1 is ENHRY and CDR2 SYGVKD. The CDR3 sequence is 17 residues long. Here the CDR3 reads CAISTTGDPDSYNEQFF. CDR3 nucleotides: TGTGCCATCAGTACCACGGGAGACCCAGACTCCTACAATGAGCAGTTCTTC.

The chain uses TRBV27 and TRBJ1-2; D is perhaps TRBD1 (5 bases). This CDR3 spans 17 amino acids. The V end was cut by 5 bases, the J end by 0 bases, with 19 bases between. Looked up from germline, CDR1 is MNHEY and CDR2 is SMNVEV (reference sequence). CDR3 in amino acids: CASSLASRGSANYGYTF. The CDR3 coding sequence is TGTGCCAGCAGTCTTGCCTCGAGGGGCTCAGCTAACTATGGCTACACCTTC.

The V call is TRBV4-2, the J call TRBJ1-5; TRBD1 might be the D (5 bases). Trimming took 0 bases from V and 5 from J, leaving 14 bases between them. Germline V gene lookup returns CDR1 LGHNA and CDR2 YNFKEQ. This CDR3 has 16 residues. CDR3 sequence (DNA): TGTGCCAGCAGCCAAGATCCCCTACAGGTCTATCAGCCCCAGCATTTT. This codes for CASSQDPLQVYQPQHF.

The chain links TRBV5-1 to TRBJ2-7; 9 positions match TRBD1. Per germline, CDR1 SGHRS and CDR2 YFSETQ. This CDR3 has 14 amino acids. The V gene end was trimmed by 3 bases and the J gene end by 4 bases; junction bases not matched to a gene: 5. CDR3: CASSWTGAGYEQYF. CDR3 coding DNA: TGCGCCAGCAGCTGGACAGGGGCGGGTTACGAGCAGTACTTC.

The rearrangement links TRBV4-1 to TRBJ2-3, with 8 positions matching TRBD2. This CDR3 contains 19 residues. J gave up 6 bases and V 1 base, and 18 bases lay outside the gene matches. Per the germline V gene, CDR1 is MGHRA and CDR2 is YSYEKL. CDR3: CASSQGPPGGAGVRDTQYF. CDR3 sequence (DNA): TGCGCCAGCAGCCAAGGGCCCCCAGGCGGAGCGGGAGTTAGGGATACGCAGTATTTT.

The chain couples TRBV5-1 to TRBJ1-4; D uncertain. The germline CDR1 and CDR2 sequences are SGHRS and YFSETQ. Trimming pared 2 bases from V and 3 bases from J, leaving 11 bases between. The CDR3 totals 15 residues. CDR3 in DNA: TGCGCCAGCAGCTTAGGAACGGCCTCTAATGAAAAACTGTTTTTT. This encodes CASSLGTASNEKLFF.

This chain connects TRBV7-2 to TRBJ2-5, with D possibly being TRBD2 (5 bases). In germline, CDR1 is SGHTA, CDR2 FQGNSA. Trimming shortened V by 5 bases and J by 5 bases, and 18 bases separated the two germline ends. CDR3 length: 15 residues. CDR3 region: CASSPSWGVGETQYF. In nucleotides, the CDR3 is TGTGCCAGCAGCCCCAGCTGGGGAGTAGGTGAGACCCAGTACTTC.

This sequence joins TRBV5-6 and TRBJ2-7; 7 nucleotides match TRBD1. This CDR3 comprises 16 residues. With V trimmed by 0 bases and J by 1 base, 7 bases remained unmatched. CDR1 is SGHDT and CDR2 is YYEEEE in the germline V gene. CDR3 sequence (DNA): TGTGCCAGCAGCTTGGTGCCGACAGGGCTATCCTACGAGCAGTACTTC. This translates into CASSLVPTGLSYEQYF.

The J gene is TRBJ2-7, the V gene TRBV4-2; TRBD2 matches at 7 bases. The CDR3 has 17 amino acids. Germline V CDR1 and CDR2: LGHNA, YNFKEQ. V lost 0 bases to trimming and J lost 9 bases; unmatched junction nucleotides: 17. Written as DNA, the CDR3 is TGTGCCAGCAGCCAAGAGGTCCGGGACTACCTCCCCTGGTCGCAGTACTTC. Residues: CASSQEVRDYLPWSQYF.

This sequence joins TRBV7-9 and TRBJ1-1; D perhaps matches TRBD1 (5 bases). The V gene lost 2 bases and the J gene lost 5 bases, with 15 bases spanning the gap. Germline CDR1 reads SEHNR; CDR2 reads FQNEAQ (reference sequence). This CDR3 spans 15 amino acids. DNA for the CDR3: TGTGCCAGCAGCTTATTGGCAGGGAGGGAGACTGAAGCTTTCTTT. Translating gives CASSLLAGRETEAFF. Together with reference TRBV7-9 and TRBJ1-1, the CDR3 gives the full variable domain: DTGVSQNPRHKITKRGQNVTFRCDPISEHNRLYWYRQTLGQGPEFLTYFQNEAQLEKSRLLSDRFSAERPKGSFSTLEIQRTEQGDSAMYLCASSLLAGRETEAFFGQGTRLTVV.

This sequence joins TRBV29-1 and TRBJ1-2; D not certain. Germline V gene sequence: CDR1 SQVTM, CDR2 ANQGSEA. The V and J ends lost 2 bases and 5 bases respectively, with 12 bases between them. The CDR3 length is 13 residues. The CDR3 sequence: CSVEREVGYGYTF. CDR3 nucleotides: TGCAGCGTTGAAAGGGAGGTGGGGTATGGCTACACCTTC.

V is TRBV18 and J is TRBJ1-2; D is undetermined. V was cut by 1 base and J by 1 base, with 10 bases left in between. The length of the CDR3 is 15 residues. Germline V gives CDR1 KGHSH, CDR2 LQKENI. CDR3 DNA sequence: TGTGCCAGCTCACCACAAGGACCGAATAACTATGGCTACACCTTC. This encodes CASSPQGPNNYGYTF.

The V call is TRBV28, the J call TRBJ1-2; TRBD1 matches at 9 bases. The V gene end was trimmed by 3 bases and the J gene end by 2 bases; junction bases not matched to a gene: 16. In germline, CDR1 is MDHEN, CDR2 SYDVKM. CDR3 size: 19 residues. For the CDR3, the DNA is TGTGCCAGCAGTTTTTGGCTGGGGACCCCCGGGACAGGGAACTATGGCTACACCTTC. Translated: CASSFWLGTPGTGNYGYTF.

The gene calls are TRBV11-1 and TRBJ2-7; the match to TRBD2 covers 11 bases. The V segment lost 4 bases and the J segment 3 bases; nucleotides outside the gene matches: 2. The CDR3 is 14 amino acids. Looked up from germline, CDR1 is SGHAT and CDR2 is FQDESV (reference sequence). The CDR3 coding sequence is TGTGCCAGCAGCTCCACTAGCGGGGGCTACGAGCAGTACTTC. It codes for CASSSTSGGYEQYF.

This clone appeared a few times. V usage is TRBV5-6 and J usage is TRBJ1-2; TRBD1 is a possible D gene (6 bases). CDR3 length equals 15 residues. V lost 3 bases and J lost 2, with 14 bases in between. CDR1 is SGHDT and CDR2 is YYEEEE in the germline V gene. The CDR3 DNA reads as TGTGCCAGCAGCTCCAAGTGGACAGCCAACTATGGCTACACCTTC. As protein: CASSSKWTANYGYTF.

The chain combines TRBV5-4 with TRBJ1-1; D is undetermined. The ends were cut back, 7 bases at V and 1 base at J, with 11 bases in the middle. The CDR3 has 13 residues. In germline, CDR1 is SGHNT, CDR2 YYREEE (reference sequence). The CDR3 DNA reads as TGTGCCAGCGCGCGGCAGTCGAACACTGAAGCTTTCTTT. This encodes CASARQSNTEAFF. The variable domain in full, completed from reference TRBV5-4 and TRBJ1-1, reads ETGVTQSPTHLIKTRGQQVTLRCSSQSGHNTVSWYQQALGQGPQFIFQYYREEENGRGNFPPRFSGLQFPNYSSELNVNALELDDSALYLCASARQSNTEAFFGQGTRLTVV.

V usage is TRBV5-6 and J usage is TRBJ1-2; possibly TRBD1 for D (5 bases). Between the trimmed V and J ends, which lost 0 bases and 8 bases, there was a span of 14 bases. Germline assignment: CDR1 SGHDT and CDR2 YYEEEE. The CDR3 length is 14 residues. The CDR3 nucleotides read TGTGCCAGCAGCTTGGTTCCAGGGTCTGGAGGCTACACCTTC. Amino acids: CASSLVPGSGGYTF.

V usage is TRBV19 and J usage is TRBJ2-3; TRBD2 aligns across 9 bases. Germline-derived CDR1 and CDR2 are LNHDA and SQIVND (reference sequence). V lost 7 bases and J lost 2; bases outside the gene matches: 1. This CDR3 has 13 residues. The CDR3 bases are TGTGCCAGTATGGGACTAGCCACAGATACGCAGTATTTT. It is translated as CASMGLATDTQYF.